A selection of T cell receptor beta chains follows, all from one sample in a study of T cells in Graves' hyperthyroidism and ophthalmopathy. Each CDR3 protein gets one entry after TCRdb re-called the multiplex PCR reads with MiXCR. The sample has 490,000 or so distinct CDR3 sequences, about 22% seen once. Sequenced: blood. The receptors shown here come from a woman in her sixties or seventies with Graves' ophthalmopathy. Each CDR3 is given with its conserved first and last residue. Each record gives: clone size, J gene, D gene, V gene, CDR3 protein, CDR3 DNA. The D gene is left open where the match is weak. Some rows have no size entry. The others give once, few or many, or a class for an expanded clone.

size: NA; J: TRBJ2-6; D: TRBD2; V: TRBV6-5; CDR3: CASNPGLAASGANVLTF; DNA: TGTGCCAGCAACCCGGGACTAGCGGCCTCTGGGGCCAACGTCCTGACTTTC
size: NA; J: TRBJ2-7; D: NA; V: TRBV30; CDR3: CAWSKGRSYEQYF; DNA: TGTGCCTGGAGTAAGGGACGGTCCTACGAGCAGTACTTC
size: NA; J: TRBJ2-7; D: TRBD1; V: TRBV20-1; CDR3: CSASGGAYEQYF; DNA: TGCAGCGCCTCAGGGGGAGCTTACGAGCAGTACTTC
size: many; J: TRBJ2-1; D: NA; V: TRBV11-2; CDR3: CASSSSSVYGISNEQFF; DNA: TGTGCCAGCAGCTCGTCTAGTGTGTATGGGATAAGCAATGAGCAGTTCTTC
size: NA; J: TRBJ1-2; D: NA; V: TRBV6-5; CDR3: CASSYLGEEGYTF; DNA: TGTGCCAGCAGTTACCTTGGGGAAGAGGGCTACACCTTC
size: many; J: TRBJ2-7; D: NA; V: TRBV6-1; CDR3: CASGTSGWGEQYF; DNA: TGTGCCAGCGGCACTTCTGGGTGGGGCGAGCAGTACTTC
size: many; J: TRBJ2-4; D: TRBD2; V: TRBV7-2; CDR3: CASSSGGAINIQYF; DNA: TGTGCCAGCAGCTCCGGGGGGGCGATAAACATTCAGTACTTC
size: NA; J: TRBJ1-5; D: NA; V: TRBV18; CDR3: CASSPSGVGQPQHF; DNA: TGTGCCAGCTCACCCTCGGGGGTAGGTCAGCCCCAGCATTTT
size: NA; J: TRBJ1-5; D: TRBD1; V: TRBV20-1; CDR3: CSARDRGQGRNQPQHF; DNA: TGCAGTGCTAGAGATAGGGGACAGGGACGGAATCAGCCCCAGCATTTT
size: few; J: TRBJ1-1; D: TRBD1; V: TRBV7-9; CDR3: CASSSSGGRTEAFF; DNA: TGTGCCAGCAGCTCGTCAGGGGGCCGGACTGAAGCTTTCTTT
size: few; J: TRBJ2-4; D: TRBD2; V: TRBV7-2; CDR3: CASRRGTSGNIQYF; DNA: TGTGCCAGCAGACGTGGGACTAGCGGAAACATTCAGTACTTC
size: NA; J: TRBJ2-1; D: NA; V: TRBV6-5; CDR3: CASSYELVDNGQFF; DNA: TGTGCCAGCAGTTACGAATTGGTGGACAATGGGCAGTTCTTC
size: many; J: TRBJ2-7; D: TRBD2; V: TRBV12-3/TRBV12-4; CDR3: CASSFSGSTYEQYF; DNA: TGTGCCAGCAGTTTTAGCGGGAGCACCTACGAGCAGTACTTC
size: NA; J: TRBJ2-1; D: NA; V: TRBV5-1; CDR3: CASSFPLASSYNEQFF; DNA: TGCGCCAGCAGCTTCCCCCTAGCGAGCTCCTACAATGAGCAGTTCTTC
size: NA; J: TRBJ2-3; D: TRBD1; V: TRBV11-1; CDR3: CASSPNRGMGTDTQYF; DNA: TGTGCCAGCTCACCCAACAGGGGAATGGGCACAGATACGCAGTATTTT
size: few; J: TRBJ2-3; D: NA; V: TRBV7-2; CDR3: CASSSNRSDTQYF; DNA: TGTGCCAGCAGCTCTAACAGATCAGATACGCAGTATTTT
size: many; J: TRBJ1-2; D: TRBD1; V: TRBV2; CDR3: CASSEAGQGGCTF; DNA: TGTGCCAGCAGTGAAGCCGGACAGGGGGGCTGCACCTTC
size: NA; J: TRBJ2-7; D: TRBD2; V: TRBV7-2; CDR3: CASSLEASGRPYEQYF; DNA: TGTGCCAGCAGCTTAGAGGCTAGCGGGAGACCCTACGAGCAGTACTTC
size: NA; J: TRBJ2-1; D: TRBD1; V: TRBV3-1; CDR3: CASSQEGSGGRGNEQFF; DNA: TGTGCCAGCAGCCAAGAGGGATCAGGGGGCCGAGGGAATGAGCAGTTCTTC
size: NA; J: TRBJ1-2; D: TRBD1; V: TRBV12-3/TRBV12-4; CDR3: CASSPGTASSGYTF; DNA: TGTGCCAGCAGTCCCGGGACAGCCTCTTCTGGCTACACCTTC
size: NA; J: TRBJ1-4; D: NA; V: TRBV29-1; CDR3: CSVGGRGYEKLFF; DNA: TGCAGCGTTGGTGGCAGGGGTTATGAAAAACTGTTTTTT
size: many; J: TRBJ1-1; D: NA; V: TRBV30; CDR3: CAWSVLNGNTEAFF; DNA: TGTGCCTGGAGTGTACTTAACGGGAACACTGAAGCTTTCTTT
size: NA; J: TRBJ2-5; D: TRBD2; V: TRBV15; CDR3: CATSRVVAGDETQYF; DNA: TGTGCCACCAGCAGAGTAGTAGCGGGAGACGAGACCCAGTACTTC
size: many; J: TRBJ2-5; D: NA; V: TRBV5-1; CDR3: CASSLAGPQETQYF; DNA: TGCGCCAGCAGCTTGGCGGGACCACAAGAGACCCAGTACTTC
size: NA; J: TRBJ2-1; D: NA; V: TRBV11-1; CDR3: CASSQEVGPYNEQFF; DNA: TGTGCCAGCAGCCAAGAGGTAGGCCCCTACAATGAGCAGTTCTTC
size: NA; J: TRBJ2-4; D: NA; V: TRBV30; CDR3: CAWSFTQVKNIQYF; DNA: TGTGCCTGGAGTTTTACGCAGGTCAAAAACATTCAGTACTTC
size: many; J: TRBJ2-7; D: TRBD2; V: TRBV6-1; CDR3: CASRHTTSGKFGEQYF; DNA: TGTGCCAGCAGGCATACGACTAGCGGGAAGTTTGGCGAGCAGTACTTC
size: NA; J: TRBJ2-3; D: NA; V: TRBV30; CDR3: CAWSYGGVQIDTQYF; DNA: TGTGCCTGGAGTTACGGGGGAGTTCAGATAGATACGCAGTATTTT
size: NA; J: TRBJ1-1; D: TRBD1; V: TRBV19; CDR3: CASSIDREQNTEAFF; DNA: TGTGCCAGTAGTATTGACAGGGAGCAGAACACTGAAGCTTTCTTT
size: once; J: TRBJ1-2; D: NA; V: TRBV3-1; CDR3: CASSPGLGNYGYTF; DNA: TGTGCCAGCAGCCCTGGTCTGGGTAACTATGGCTACACCTTC
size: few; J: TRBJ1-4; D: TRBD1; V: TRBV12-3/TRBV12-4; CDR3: CASSIGTALSTNEKLFF; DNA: TGTGCCAGCAGCATAGGGACAGCCCTTTCAACTAATGAAAAACTGTTTTTT
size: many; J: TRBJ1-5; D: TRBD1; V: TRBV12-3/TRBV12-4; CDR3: CASSRGQGPRYSNQPQHF; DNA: TGTGCCAGCAGTAGGGGACAGGGGCCCCGTTATAGCAATCAGCCCCAGCATTTT
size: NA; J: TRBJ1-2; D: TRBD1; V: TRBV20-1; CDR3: CSATGDRAYGYTF; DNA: TGCAGTGCTACGGGAGACAGGGCCTATGGCTACACCTTC
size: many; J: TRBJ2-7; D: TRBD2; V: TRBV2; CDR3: CASSDRASGVSYEQYF; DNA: TGTGCCAGCAGTGACCGGGCTAGCGGAGTCTCCTACGAGCAGTACTTC
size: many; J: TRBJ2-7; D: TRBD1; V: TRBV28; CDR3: CASLQGNTYEQYF; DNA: TGTGCCAGTTTACAGGGGAACACCTACGAGCAGTACTTC